This is a list of T cell receptor beta chains from one sample in a study of cytomegalovirus exposure and HLA in healthy donors. TCRdb's copy holds only in-frame clones and misses some; the assay was immunoSEQ multiplex PCR. Of 85,000 to 100,000 clones in the sample, about 89% were seen once. The sequenced sample was PBMCs. All receptors derive from a man aged 25-40 years in good health and CMV-seropositive. CDR3s include the opening cysteine and the closing phenylalanine or tryptophan. The D gene is left open where the match is weak. Clone sizes are given selectively: once, few, many, or a class where the clone is expanded.

TRBV18,NA,TRBJ2-7,NA,CASSSSGDYEQYF,TGTGCCAGCTCATCCTCGGGAGACTACGAGCAGTACTTC
TRBV5-5,NA,TRBJ2-1,NA,CASSLTGSSYNEQFF,TGTGCCAGCAGCTTGACAGGGAGCTCCTACAATGAGCAGTTCTTC
TRBV5-1,TRBD1,TRBJ2-5,NA,CASSAGQGLGTQYF,TGCGCCAGCAGCGCGGGACAGGGGCTAGGGACCCAGTACTTC
TRBV25-1,TRBD2,TRBJ2-2,NA,CASSLAGASGELFF,TGTGCCAGCAGTCTAGCGGGAGCGTCCGGGGAGCTGTTTTTT
TRBV5-1,NA,TRBJ2-2,NA,CASSWFSAGLNTGELFF,TGCGCCAGCAGCTGGTTCAGCGCGGGCCTGAACACCGGGGAGCTGTTTTTT
TRBV11-2,TRBD2,TRBJ2-5,NA,CASSLSSGRASETQYF,TGTGCCAGCAGCTTATCAAGCGGGAGGGCCTCTGAGACCCAGTACTTC
TRBV2,NA,TRBJ2-3,NA,CASQSQVSTDTQYF,TGTGCCAGCCAGTCTCAGGTTAGCACAGATACGCAGTATTTT
TRBV7-9,TRBD2,TRBJ2-1,NA,CASSLVPLAGINEQFF,TGTGCCAGCAGCTTAGTGCCCTTAGCGGGAATTAATGAGCAGTTCTTC
TRBV30,NA,TRBJ1-4,NA,CAWSVGGEWEKLFF,TGTGCCTGGAGTGTGGGGGGAGAGTGGGAAAAACTGTTTTTT
TRBV29-1,NA,TRBJ2-5,NA,CSGYRETETQYF,TGCAGCGGATACAGGGAGACAGAGACCCAGTACTTC
TRBV7-6,TRBD2,TRBJ2-1,NA,CASSSGLAVAYNEQFF,TGTGCCAGCAGCTCGGGACTAGCGGTAGCCTACAATGAGCAGTTCTTC
TRBV28,TRBD2,TRBJ2-7,once,CASRAGLAGDVYF,TGTGCCAGCAGGGCGGGACTAGCGGGAGACGTGTACTTC
TRBV2,NA,TRBJ2-2,NA,CASSELGGSTGELFF,TGTGCCAGCAGTGAATTGGGGGGATCCACCGGGGAGCTGTTTTTT
TRBV9,TRBD2,TRBJ2-1,NA,CASSVVQGGLVNEQFF,TGTGCCAGCAGCGTAGTCCAAGGGGGACTAGTCAATGAGCAGTTCTTC
TRBV30,NA,TRBJ1-5,few,CAWGLWDQPQHF,TGTGCCTGGGGACTATGGGATCAGCCCCAGCATTTT
TRBV27,TRBD2,TRBJ2-7,NA,CASSSLAGVHYEQYF,TGTGCCAGCAGCTCACTAGCGGGAGTCCATTACGAGCAGTACTTC
TRBV5-1,NA,TRBJ2-1,NA,CASSFTTSSYNEQFF,TGCGCCAGCAGCTTTACTACTAGCTCCTACAATGAGCAGTTCTTC
TRBV2,NA,TRBJ1-5,NA,CASSDFRAGGQPQHF,TGTGCCAGCAGTGATTTCAGGGCAGGCGGTCAGCCCCAGCATTTT
TRBV27,TRBD1,TRBJ2-7,NA,CASSRSGQGDEQYF,TGTGCCAGCAGTAGGTCGGGACAGGGTGACGAGCAGTACTTC
TRBV2,TRBD1,TRBJ2-7,NA,CASSERTGGMYEQYF,TGTGCCAGCAGCGAAAGGACAGGGGGCATGTACGAGCAGTACTTC
TRBV7-9,NA,TRBJ2-5,NA,CASSLEHTFPQYF,TGTGCCAGCAGCTTAGAACATACATTCCCCCAGTACTTC
TRBV19,TRBD2,TRBJ2-3,NA,CASSISSSGRRDTDTQYF,TGTGCCAGTAGTATATCATCTAGCGGGAGGAGGGACACAGATACGCAGTATTTT
TRBV30,NA,TRBJ2-3,NA,CAWSAGTSTDTQYF,TGTGCCTGGAGTGCAGGGACTAGCACAGATACGCAGTATTTT
TRBV11-1,TRBD2,TRBJ2-1,NA,CASSLGSTSGRYNEQFF,TGTGCCAGCAGCTTAGGGTCGACTAGCGGGAGATACAATGAGCAGTTCTTC
TRBV28,TRBD2,TRBJ2-7,once,CASSSPLASGLGEQYF,TGTGCCAGCAGCTCGCCGTTAGCTAGCGGGCTGGGAGAGCAGTACTTC
TRBV5-4,NA,TRBJ2-5,NA,CASSLEPGETQYF,TGTGCCAGCAGCTTGGAGCCAGGGGAGACCCAGTACTTC
TRBV29-1,NA,TRBJ2-5,NA,CSARMGPVQETQYF,TGCAGCGCCCGCATGGGGCCCGTTCAAGAGACCCAGTACTTC
TRBV25-1,NA,TRBJ2-1,NA,CATLRSYNEQFF,TGTGCCACCTTGAGGTCCTACAATGAGCAGTTCTTC
TRBV10-2,TRBD1,TRBJ1-4,few,CASRDRPPTNEKLFF,TGCGCCAGCAGGGACAGGCCCCCAACTAATGAAAAACTGTTTTTT
TRBV5-1,NA,TRBJ1-5,NA,CASILREGLVWSNQPQHF,TGCGCCAGCATCCTGAGGGAGGGGCTGGTGTGGAGCAATCAGCCCCAGCATTTT
TRBV2,NA,TRBJ2-7,NA,CASSEGQIGGGSSYEQYF,TGTGCCAGCAGTGAGGGACAGATTGGCGGGGGGAGCTCCTACGAGCAGTACTTC
TRBV27,TRBD2,TRBJ2-2,NA,CASSLWAGRAGTGELFF,TGTGCCAGCAGTTTATGGGCCGGGAGGGCCGGGACCGGGGAGCTGTTTTTT
TRBV2,TRBD1,TRBJ2-3,NA,CASSDRGHDTDTQYF,TGTGCCAGCAGCGACAGGGGGCACGACACAGATACGCAGTATTTT
TRBV27,NA,TRBJ1-2,NA,CASSLQGPGGYTF,TGTGCCAGCAGCCTACAGGGACCGGGTGGCTACACCTTC
TRBV29-1,TRBD1,TRBJ1-2,NA,CSDARGEHNYGYTF,TGCAGCGACGCCAGGGGGGAACACAACTATGGCTACACCTTC
TRBV28,NA,TRBJ1-5,NA,CASSLSYSNQPQHF,TGTGCCAGCAGTCTTTCGTATAGCAATCAGCCCCAGCATTTT
TRBV5-1,TRBD2,TRBJ2-3,NA,CASSRGTSVDTDTQYF,TGCGCCAGCAGCCGAGGGACTAGCGTAGACACAGATACGCAGTATTTT
TRBV6-1,TRBD2,TRBJ2-2,NA,CASSGVPAGAGELFF,TGTGCCAGCAGTGGGGTACCAGCGGGAGCCGGGGAGCTGTTTTTT
TRBV23-1,TRBD2,TRBJ2-7,NA,CASISKRELGIEQYF,TGCGCCAGCATTTCGAAGCGGGAGCTAGGTATCGAGCAGTACTTC
TRBV5-1,TRBD2,TRBJ2-5,NA,CASSVAGEGTQYF,TGCGCCAGCAGCGTAGCGGGGGAGGGGACCCAGTACTTC
TRBV11-1,NA,TRBJ2-1,NA,CASSHTRSSYNEQFF,TGTGCCAGCAGCCATACACGGAGCTCCTACAATGAGCAGTTCTTC
TRBV30,TRBD1,TRBJ2-5,once,CAWSLAGGSETQYF,TGTGCCTGGAGTTTGGCAGGGGGCAGTGAGACCCAGTACTTC
TRBV10-3,NA,TRBJ1-1,NA,CAISEPGSSNTEAFF,TGTGCCATCAGTGAGCCAGGAAGCTCGAACACTGAAGCTTTCTTT
TRBV30,TRBD2,TRBJ2-7,NA,CAWSGAGDSYEQYF,TGTGCCTGGAGCGGGGCGGGGGATTCCTACGAGCAGTACTTC
TRBV19,NA,TRBJ2-7,NA,CASSTAGDTLGQYF,TGTGCCAGTAGTACAGCCGGGGACACCCTCGGCCAGTACTTC
TRBV7-3,TRBD2,TRBJ2-3,few,CASSLGLAGITDTQYF,TGTGCCAGCAGCCTAGGACTAGCGGGGATCACAGATACGCAGTATTTT
TRBV18,TRBD1,TRBJ1-2,NA,CASSPTTGGWGYTF,TGTGCCAGCTCACCAACAACAGGGGGCTGGGGCTACACCTTC
TRBV18,TRBD1,TRBJ1-2,NA,CASSPLTGQVYGYTF,TGTGCCAGCTCACCTCTGACAGGACAGGTCTATGGCTACACCTTC
TRBV5-1,NA,TRBJ2-2,NA,CASSLSGVGTGELFF,TGCGCCAGCAGCTTGTCGGGAGTAGGGACCGGGGAGCTGTTTTTT
TRBV19,TRBD1,TRBJ1-3,NA,CASSPDRGPSSGNTIYF,TGTGCCAGTAGCCCCGACAGGGGCCCTTCCTCTGGAAACACCATATATTTT
TRBV19,TRBD1,TRBJ2-2,NA,CASNRGSAGELFF,TGTGCCAGCAACAGGGGGTCCGCCGGGGAGCTGTTTTTT
TRBV6-1,TRBD1,TRBJ1-5,NA,CASRVGQGGHQPQHF,TGTGCCAGCAGAGTCGGACAGGGAGGGCATCAGCCCCAGCATTTT
TRBV9,NA,TRBJ1-5,NA,CASSVEGLAGQPQHF,TGTGCCAGCAGCGTGGAGGGATTAGCAGGGCAGCCCCAGCATTTT
TRBV5-1,NA,TRBJ2-7,few,CASSLGQSSYEQYF,TGCGCCAGCAGCTTGGGACAGAGCTCCTACGAGCAGTACTTC